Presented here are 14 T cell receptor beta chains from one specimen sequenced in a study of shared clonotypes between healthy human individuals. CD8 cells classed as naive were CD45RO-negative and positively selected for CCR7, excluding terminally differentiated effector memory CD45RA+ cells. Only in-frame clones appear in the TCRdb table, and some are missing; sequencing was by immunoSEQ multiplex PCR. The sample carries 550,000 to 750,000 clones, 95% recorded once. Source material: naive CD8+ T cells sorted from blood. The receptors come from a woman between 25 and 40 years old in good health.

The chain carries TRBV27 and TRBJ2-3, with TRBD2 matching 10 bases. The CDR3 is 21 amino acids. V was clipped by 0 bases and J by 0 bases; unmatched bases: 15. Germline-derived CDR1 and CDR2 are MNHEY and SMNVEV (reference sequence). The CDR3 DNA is TGTGCCAGCAGTTTATCGGGGGTCGTGGCCACTAGCGGGGAAAGCACAGATACGCAGTATTTT. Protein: CASSLSGVVATSGESTDTQYF.

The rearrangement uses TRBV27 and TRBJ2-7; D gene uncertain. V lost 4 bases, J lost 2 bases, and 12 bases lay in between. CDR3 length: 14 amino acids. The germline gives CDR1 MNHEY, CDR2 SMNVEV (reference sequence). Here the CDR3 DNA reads TGTGCCAGCAGTTCCATGACCGACACCTACGAGCAGTACTTC. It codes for CASSSMTDTYEQYF.

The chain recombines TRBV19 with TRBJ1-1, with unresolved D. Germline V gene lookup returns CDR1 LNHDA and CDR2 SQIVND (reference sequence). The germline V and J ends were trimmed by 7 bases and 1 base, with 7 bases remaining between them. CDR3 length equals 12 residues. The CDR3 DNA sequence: TGTGCCAGTACCATGGGGAACACTGAAGCTTTCTTT. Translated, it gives CASTMGNTEAFF.

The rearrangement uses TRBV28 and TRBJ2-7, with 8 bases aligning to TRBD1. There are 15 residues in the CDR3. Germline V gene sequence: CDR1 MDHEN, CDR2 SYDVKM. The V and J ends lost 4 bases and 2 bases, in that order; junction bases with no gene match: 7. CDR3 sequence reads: CASSSPDRGPYEQYF. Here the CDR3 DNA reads TGTGCCAGCAGTTCCCCAGACAGGGGCCCCTACGAGCAGTACTTC.

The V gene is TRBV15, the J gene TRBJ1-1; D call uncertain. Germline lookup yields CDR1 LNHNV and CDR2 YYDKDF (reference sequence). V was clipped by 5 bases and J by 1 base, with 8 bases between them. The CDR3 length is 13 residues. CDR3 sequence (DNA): TGTGCCACCAGCTTGGCCGGGAACACTGAAGCTTTCTTT. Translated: CATSLAGNTEAFF.

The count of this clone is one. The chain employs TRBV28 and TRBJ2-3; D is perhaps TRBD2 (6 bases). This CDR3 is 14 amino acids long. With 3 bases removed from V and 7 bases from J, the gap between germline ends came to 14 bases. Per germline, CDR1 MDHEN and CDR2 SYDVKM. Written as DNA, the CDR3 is TGTGCCAGCAGTTTTGGCGGGGAAGGGCATACGCAGTATTTT. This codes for CASSFGGEGHTQYF.

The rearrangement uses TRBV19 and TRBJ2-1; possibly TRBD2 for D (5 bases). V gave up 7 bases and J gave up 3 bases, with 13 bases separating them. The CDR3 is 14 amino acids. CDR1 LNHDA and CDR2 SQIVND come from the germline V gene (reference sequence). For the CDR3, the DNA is TGTGCCAGTACCATGACCGAGGGCTACAATGAGCAGTTCTTC. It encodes CASTMTEGYNEQFF.

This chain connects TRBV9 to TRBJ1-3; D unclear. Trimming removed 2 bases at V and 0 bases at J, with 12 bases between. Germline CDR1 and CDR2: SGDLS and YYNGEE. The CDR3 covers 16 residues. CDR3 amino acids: CASSVRGSGSGNTIYF. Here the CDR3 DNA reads TGTGCCAGCAGCGTGAGAGGGTCAGGCTCTGGAAACACCATATATTTT.

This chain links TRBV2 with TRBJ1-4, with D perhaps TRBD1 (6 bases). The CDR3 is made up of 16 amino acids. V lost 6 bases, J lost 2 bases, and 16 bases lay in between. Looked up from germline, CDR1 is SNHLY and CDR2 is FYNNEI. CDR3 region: CASSLGVGGTNEKLFF. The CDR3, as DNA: TGTGCCAGCAGCCTTGGGGTAGGGGGGACTAATGAAAAACTGTTTTTT.

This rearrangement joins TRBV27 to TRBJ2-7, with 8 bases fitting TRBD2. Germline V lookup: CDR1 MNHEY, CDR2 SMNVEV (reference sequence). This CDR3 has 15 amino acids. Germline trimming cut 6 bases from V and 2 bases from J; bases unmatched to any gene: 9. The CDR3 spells CASSLRGGLAYEQYF. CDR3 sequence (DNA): TGTGCCAGCAGCCTTCGGGGGGGACTCGCCTACGAGCAGTACTTC.

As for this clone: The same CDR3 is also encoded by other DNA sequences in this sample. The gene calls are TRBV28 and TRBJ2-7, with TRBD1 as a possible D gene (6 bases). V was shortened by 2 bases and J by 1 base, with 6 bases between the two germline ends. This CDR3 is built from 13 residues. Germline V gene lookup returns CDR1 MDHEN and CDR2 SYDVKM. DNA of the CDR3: TGTGCCAGCAGTTTAACAGGGTCCTACGAGCAGTACTTC. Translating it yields CASSLTGSYEQYF.

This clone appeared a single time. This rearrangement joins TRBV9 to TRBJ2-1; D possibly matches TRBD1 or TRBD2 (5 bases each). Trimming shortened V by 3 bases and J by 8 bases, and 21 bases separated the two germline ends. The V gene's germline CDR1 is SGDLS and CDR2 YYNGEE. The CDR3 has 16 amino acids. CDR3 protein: CASSERIGGVSDEQFF. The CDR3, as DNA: TGTGCCAGCAGCGAGAGAATTGGGGGAGTTAGCGATGAGCAGTTCTTC. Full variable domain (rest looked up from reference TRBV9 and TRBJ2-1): DSGVTQTPKHLITATGQRVTLRCSPRSGDLSVYWYQQSLDQGLQFLIQYYNGEERAKGNILERFSAQQFPDLHSELNLSSLELGDSALYFCASSERIGGVSDEQFFGPGTRLTVL.

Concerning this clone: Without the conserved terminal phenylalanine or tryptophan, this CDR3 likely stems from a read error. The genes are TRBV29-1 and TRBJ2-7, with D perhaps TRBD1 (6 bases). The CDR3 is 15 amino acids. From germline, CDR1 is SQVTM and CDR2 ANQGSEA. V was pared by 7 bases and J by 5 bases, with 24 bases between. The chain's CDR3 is CSARGLGAAGDEQYI. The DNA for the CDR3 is TGCAGCGCCCGAGGTTTGGGGGCGGCAGGGGACGAGCAGTACATC.

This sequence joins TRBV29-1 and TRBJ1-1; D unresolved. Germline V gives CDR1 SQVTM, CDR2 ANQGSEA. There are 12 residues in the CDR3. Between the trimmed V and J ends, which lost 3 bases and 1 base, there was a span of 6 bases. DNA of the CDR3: TGCAGCGTTGATGTGAAGAACACTGAAGCTTTCTTT. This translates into CSVDVKNTEAFF.